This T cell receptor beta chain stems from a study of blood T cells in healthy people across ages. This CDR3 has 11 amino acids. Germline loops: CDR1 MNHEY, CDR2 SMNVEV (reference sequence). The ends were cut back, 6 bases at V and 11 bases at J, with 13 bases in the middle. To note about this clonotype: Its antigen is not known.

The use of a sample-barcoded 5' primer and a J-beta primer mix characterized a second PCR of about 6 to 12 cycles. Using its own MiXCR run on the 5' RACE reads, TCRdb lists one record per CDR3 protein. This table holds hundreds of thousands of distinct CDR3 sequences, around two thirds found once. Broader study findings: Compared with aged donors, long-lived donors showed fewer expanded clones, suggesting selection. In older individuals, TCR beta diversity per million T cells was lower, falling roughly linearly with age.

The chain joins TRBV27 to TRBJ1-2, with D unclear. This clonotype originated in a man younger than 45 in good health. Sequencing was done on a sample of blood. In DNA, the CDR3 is TGTGCCAGCAGCCCTCTGTCCGGTTACACCTTC. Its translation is CASSPLSGYTF.